Below, one T cell receptor (beta chain) is given with its context. This entry belongs to a study of blood T cell repertoires in COVID-19. Across the whole study: Both acute and convalescent COVID-19 samples were obtained from the United States, Italy and Spain. T cells, B-cell-depleted T cells, or PBMCs supplied cDNA or gDNA.

Unmatched junction bases numbered 5, after V lost 4 bases and J lost 2 bases. The CDR3 length is 14 residues. Germline assignment: CDR1 MNHEY and CDR2 SVGAGI. TCRdb's copy holds only in-frame clones and misses some; the assay was immunoSEQ multiplex PCR. Of fewer than 300,000 clones listed, 86% were seen once; the top ten hold around 10%. The chain uses TRBV6-5 and TRBJ2-7; TRBD1 matches at 7 bases. Sequencing used peripheral blood. This TCR was recovered from a man aged 40-49 years who had recovered from COVID-19. The CDR3 reads CASSSWDSPYEQYF. In DNA, the CDR3 is TGTGCCAGCAGTTCTTGGGACAGCCCCTACGAGCAGTACTTC.